These 7 T cell receptor beta chains share one sample of origin, sequenced in a study of blood T cells in healthy people across ages (dated by TCRdb to the mid-2010s). Library creation used 5' RACE. This sample was sequenced with an Illumina HiSeq 2500. A second about 7 to 12 cycle PCR used a sample-barcoded 5' primer and a J-beta primer mix. TCRdb took the public reads, trimmed them with fastp at Q25, ran MiXCR for clone calling and kept in-frame beta chains. For every CDR3 protein sequence, its rows merge into one entry that carries the most common genes and DNA. This sample gives roughly 1.6 million distinct CDR3 sequences in total; about 31% of them show up just once. In total, the top ten clones hold approximately 11% of the sample. Sequencing was done on a sample of blood. All receptors come from a woman aged 25 to 39 in good health.

In its sample, this clonotype was seen a few times. This chain connects TRBV4-1 to TRBJ1-5; TRBD1 agrees at 8 bases. Germline CDR1 is MGHRA and CDR2 is YSYEKL. This CDR3 is built from 17 residues. V dropped 3 bases and J dropped 6; count of bases not matched to a gene: 13. CDR3 amino acids: CASSHERTGQKGQPQHF. CDR3 DNA: TGCGCCAGCAGCCATGAAAGGACAGGGCAAAAGGGTCAGCCCCAGCATTTT.

A few counts support this clonotype. The J gene is TRBJ2-7, the V gene TRBV27; no firm D call. This CDR3 spans 14 amino acids. CDR1 is MNHEY, CDR2 SMNVEV, per germline (reference sequence). The ends were cut back, 1 base at V and 2 bases at J, with 9 bases in the middle. The DNA of the CDR3 is TGTGCCAGCAGTTTATTCCGGATGCCCTACGAGCAGTACTTC. Its translation is CASSLFRMPYEQYF.

With respect to this clonotype: Being one base from a much bigger clone, this may be a read error. In DNA form, the CDR3 reads TGTGCCAGCAGCTTCGGGACAGACTATGACTACACCTTC. It codes for CASSFGTDYDYTF. The chain is built from TRBV12-3 or TRBV12-4 and TRBJ1-2, with 7 nucleotides matching TRBD1. CDR3 length: 13 amino acids.

The chain joins TRBV5-1 to TRBJ2-7; possibly TRBD1 for D (6 bases). Trimming removed 1 base from V and 6 bases from J, with 17 bases in between. The germline V gene encodes CDR1 SGHRS and CDR2 YFSETQ. This CDR3 contains 15 residues. CDR3 in DNA: TGCGCCAGCAGCTTGTCTGGGACACCGGTGTCCGAGCAGTACTTC. Amino acids: CASSLSGTPVSEQYF. Full variable domain (remainder filled in from reference TRBV5-1 and TRBJ2-7): KAGVTQTPRYLIKTRGQQVTLSCSPISGHRSVSWYQQTPGQGLQFLFEYFSETQRNKGNFPGRFSGRQFSNSRSEMNVSTLELGDSALYLCASSLSGTPVSEQYFGPGTRLTVT.

Details on this clonotype: An end of the junction does not agree with germline; a read error may underlie this. The chain has TRBV12-3 or TRBV12-4 and TRBJ2-3; no clear D. The CDR3 runs to 12 residues. CDR3 DNA: TGTGCCAGCAGCGGATACACAGATGCGCAGTATTTT. Encoded protein: CASSGYTDAQYF.

This chain links TRBV29-1 with TRBJ2-3, with D unresolved. CDR3 size: 14 residues. Germline assignment: CDR1 SQVTM and CDR2 ANQGSEA. The germline V and J ends were trimmed by 4 bases and 1 base, with 12 bases remaining between them. This CDR3 reads CSVGMGPRTDTQYF. Here the CDR3 DNA reads TGCAGCGTTGGTATGGGTCCCCGCACAGATACGCAGTATTTT.

The chain is built from TRBV21-1 and TRBJ2-7; the table names TRBD1, a call not compared with the DNA. TRBV21-1 is an annotated pseudogene. The CDR3 extends over 15 amino acids. This chain's CDR3 is CASSPVRQGEYEQYF. CDR3 nucleotides: TGTGCCAGCAGCCCCGTTCGACAGGGAGAATACGAGCAGTACTTC.